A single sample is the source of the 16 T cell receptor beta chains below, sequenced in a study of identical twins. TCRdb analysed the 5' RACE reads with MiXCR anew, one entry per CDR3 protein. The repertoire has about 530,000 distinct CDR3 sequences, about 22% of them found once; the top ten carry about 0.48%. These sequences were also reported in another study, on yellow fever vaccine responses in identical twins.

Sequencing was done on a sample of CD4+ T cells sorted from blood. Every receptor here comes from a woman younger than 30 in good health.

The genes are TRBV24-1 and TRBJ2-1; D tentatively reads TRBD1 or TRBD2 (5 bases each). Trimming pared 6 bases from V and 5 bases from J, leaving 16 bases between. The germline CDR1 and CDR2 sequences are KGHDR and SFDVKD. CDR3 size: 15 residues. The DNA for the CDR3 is TGTGCCACCAGTATGGGACGTGGTTTCAACAATGAGCAGTTCTTC. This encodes CATSMGRGFNNEQFF.

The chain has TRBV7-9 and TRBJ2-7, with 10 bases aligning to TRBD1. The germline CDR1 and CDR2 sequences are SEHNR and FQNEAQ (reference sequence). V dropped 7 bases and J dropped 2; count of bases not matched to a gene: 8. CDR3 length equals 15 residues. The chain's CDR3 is CASTLTGTGAYEQYF. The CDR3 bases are TGTGCCAGCACCCTAACCGGGACAGGGGCCTACGAGCAGTACTTC. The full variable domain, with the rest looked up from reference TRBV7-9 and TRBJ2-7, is DTGVSQNPRHKITKRGQNVTFRCDPISEHNRLYWYRQTLGQGPEFLTYFQNEAQLEKSRLLSDRFSAERPKGSFSTLEIQRTEQGDSAMYLCASTLTGTGAYEQYFGPGTRLTVT.

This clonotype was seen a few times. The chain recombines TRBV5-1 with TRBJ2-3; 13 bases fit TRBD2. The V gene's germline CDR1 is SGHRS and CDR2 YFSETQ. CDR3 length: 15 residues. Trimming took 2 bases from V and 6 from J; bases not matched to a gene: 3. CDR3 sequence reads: CASSFRTSGSDTQYF. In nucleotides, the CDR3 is TGCGCCAGCAGCTTCAGGACTAGCGGGAGCGATACGCAGTATTTT.

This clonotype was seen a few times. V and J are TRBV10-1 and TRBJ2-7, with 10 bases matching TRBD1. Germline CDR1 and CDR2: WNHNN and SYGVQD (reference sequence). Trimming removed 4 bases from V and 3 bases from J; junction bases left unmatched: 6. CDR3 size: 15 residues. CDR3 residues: CASSGSGTGDYEQYF. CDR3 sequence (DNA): TGCGCCAGCAGTGGATCCGGGACAGGGGACTACGAGCAGTACTTC.

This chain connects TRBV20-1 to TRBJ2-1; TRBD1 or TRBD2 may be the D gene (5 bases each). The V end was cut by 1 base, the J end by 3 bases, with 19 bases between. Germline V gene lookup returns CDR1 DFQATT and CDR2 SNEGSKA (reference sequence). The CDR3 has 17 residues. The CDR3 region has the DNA TGCAGTGCTAGAGTGGGGGTGGGTGGGATGAGCTACAATGAGCAGTTCTTC. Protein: CSARVGVGGMSYNEQFF.

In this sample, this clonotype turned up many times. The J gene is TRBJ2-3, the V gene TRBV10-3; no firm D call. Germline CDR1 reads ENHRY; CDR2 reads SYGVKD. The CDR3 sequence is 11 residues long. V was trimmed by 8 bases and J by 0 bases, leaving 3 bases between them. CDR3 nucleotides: TGTGCCATCTCAAGCACAGATACGCAGTATTTT. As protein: CAISSTDTQYF.

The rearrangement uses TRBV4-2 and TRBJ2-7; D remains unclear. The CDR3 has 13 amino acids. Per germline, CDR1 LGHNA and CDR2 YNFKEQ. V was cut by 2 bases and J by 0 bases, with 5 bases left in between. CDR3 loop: CASSQRTSYEQYF. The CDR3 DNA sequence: TGTGCCAGCAGCCAAAGAACCTCCTACGAGCAGTACTTC.

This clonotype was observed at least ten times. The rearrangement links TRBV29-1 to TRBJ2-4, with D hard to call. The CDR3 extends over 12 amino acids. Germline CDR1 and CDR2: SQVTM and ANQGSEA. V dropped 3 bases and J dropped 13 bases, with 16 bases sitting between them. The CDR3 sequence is CSVEIMSGPQYF. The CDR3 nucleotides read TGCAGCGTTGAGATCATGTCCGGGCCCCAGTACTTC.

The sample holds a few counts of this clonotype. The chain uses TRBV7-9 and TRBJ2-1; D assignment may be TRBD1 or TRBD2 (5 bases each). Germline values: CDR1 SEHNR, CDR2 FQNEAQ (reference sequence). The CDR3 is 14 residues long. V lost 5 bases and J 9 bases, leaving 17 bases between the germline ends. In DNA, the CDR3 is TGTGCCAGCAGCCCGAGGGGCTTAGGCCTTGAGCAGTTCTTC. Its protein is CASSPRGLGLEQFF. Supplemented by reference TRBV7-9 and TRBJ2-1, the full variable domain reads DTGVSQNPRHKITKRGQNVTFRCDPISEHNRLYWYRQTLGQGPEFLTYFQNEAQLEKSRLLSDRFSAERPKGSFSTLEIQRTEQGDSAMYLCASSPRGLGLEQFFGPGTRLTVL.

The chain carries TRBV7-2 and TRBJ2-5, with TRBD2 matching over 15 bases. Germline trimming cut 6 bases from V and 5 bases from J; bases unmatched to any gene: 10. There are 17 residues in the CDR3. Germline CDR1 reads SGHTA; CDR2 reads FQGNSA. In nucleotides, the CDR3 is TGTGCCAGCAGTCCCGGACTAGCGGGAGGGCCCTCGGAGACCCAGTACTTC. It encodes CASSPGLAGGPSETQYF.

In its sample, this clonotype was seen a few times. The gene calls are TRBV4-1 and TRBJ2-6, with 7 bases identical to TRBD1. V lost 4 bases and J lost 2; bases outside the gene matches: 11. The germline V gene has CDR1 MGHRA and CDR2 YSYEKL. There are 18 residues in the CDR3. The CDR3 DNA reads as TGCGCCAGCAGCCCAAAACGGACAGGTTCGGCTGGGGCCAACGTCCTGACTTTC. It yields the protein CASSPKRTGSAGANVLTF.

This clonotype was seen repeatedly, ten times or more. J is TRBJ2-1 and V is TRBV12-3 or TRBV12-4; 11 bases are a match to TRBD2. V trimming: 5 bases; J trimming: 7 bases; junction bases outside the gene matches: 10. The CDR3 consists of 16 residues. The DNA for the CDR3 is TGTGCCAGCAGTCTCGGGACTAGCGGTCTTGGAAATGAGCAGTTCTTC. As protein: CASSLGTSGLGNEQFF.

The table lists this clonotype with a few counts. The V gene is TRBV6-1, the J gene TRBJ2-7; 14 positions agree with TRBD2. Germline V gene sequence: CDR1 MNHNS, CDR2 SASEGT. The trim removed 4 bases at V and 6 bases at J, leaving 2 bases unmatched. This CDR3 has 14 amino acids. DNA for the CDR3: TGTGCCAGCAGTGCGGGACTAGCGGGAGCCGAGCAGTACTTC. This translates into CASSAGLAGAEQYF.

This chain's CDR3 is CASSPRSGSSYNEQFF. The CDR3 DNA follows: TGTGCCAGCAGCCCTAGAAGCGGGAGCTCCTACAATGAGCAGTTCTTC. The rearrangement joins TRBV7-3 to TRBJ2-1; 8 nucleotides agree with TRBD2. This CDR3 contains 16 residues. CDR1 and CDR2 from the germline V gene are SGHTA and FQGTGA. Trimming cost V 5 bases and J 0 bases; bases outside gene matches: 6.

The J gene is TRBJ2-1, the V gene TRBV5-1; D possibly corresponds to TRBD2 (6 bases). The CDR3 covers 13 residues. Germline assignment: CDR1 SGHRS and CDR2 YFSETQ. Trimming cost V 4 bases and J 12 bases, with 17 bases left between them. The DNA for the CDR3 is TGCGCCAGCAGCCCCGGGAGTCGACAAGGGCAGTTCTTC. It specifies CASSPGSRQGQFF.

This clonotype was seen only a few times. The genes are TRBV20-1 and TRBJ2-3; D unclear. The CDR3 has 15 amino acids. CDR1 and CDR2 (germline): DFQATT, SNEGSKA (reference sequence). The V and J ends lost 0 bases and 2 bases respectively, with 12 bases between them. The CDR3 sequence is CSARDAKEVTDTQYF. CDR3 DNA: TGCAGTGCTAGAGACGCTAAAGAGGTCACAGATACGCAGTATTTT.